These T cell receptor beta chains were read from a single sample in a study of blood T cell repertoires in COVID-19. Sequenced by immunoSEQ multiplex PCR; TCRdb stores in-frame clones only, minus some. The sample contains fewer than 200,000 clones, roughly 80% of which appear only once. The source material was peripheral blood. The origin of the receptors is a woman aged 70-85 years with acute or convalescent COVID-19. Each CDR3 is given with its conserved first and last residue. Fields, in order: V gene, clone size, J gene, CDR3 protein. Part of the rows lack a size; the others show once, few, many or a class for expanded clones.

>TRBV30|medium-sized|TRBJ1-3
CAWSGGSRGTNRNTIYF
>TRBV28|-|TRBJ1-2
CASSLPATGGYGYTF
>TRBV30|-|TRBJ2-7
CAWSAEGAGGLYEQYF
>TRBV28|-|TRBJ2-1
CASSFPNYLDEQFF
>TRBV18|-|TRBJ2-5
CASSPVPGSQETQYF
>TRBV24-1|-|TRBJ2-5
CATSQDSQETQYF
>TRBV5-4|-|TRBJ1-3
CASSPGQGRNTIYF
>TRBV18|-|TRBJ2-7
CASSPTPFDRVGHEQYF
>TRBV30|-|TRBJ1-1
CAWSVLRHGTTGPMNTEAFF
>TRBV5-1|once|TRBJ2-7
CASSLEDRDYEQYF
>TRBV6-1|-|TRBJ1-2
CASSDVASANYGYTF
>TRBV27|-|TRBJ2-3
CASSLSKVGRRGRTDTQYF
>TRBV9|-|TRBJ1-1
CASSVESGTGGTEAFF
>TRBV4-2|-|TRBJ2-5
CASSQEGTGQETQYF
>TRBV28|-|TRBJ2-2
CASSLFRQGAGELFF
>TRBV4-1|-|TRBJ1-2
CASSQDSGGNTF
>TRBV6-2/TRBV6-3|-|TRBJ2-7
CASSWTGEAYEQYF
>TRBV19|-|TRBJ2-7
CASSIAGTGRREQYF
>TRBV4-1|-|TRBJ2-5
CASSQDAPSGGAGQETQYF
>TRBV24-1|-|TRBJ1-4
CATSDLSDHHEGEKLFF
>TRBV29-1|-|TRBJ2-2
CSVRSHTSGVDTGELFF
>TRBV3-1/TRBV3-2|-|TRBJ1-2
CASSQGAGGRYGYTF
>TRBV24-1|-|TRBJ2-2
CATSEYRGVGNTGELFF
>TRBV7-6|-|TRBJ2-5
CASSYPEASGGETQYF
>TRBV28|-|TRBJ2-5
CASSRDLAVMYQETQYF
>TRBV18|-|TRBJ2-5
CASSGVSQIQETQYF
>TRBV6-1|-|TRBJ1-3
CASSEVGNTIYF
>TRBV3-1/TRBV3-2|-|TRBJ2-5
CASSQRAGGWETQYF
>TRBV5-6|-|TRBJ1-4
CASSSLRGRTTNEKLFF
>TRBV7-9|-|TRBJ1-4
CASSLRQAANEKLFF
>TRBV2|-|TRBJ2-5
CASTRPGEGETQYF
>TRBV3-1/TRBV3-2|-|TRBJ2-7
CASSSSGSYEQYF
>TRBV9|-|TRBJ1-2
CASSDRQGPYGYTF
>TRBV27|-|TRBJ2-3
CASSLSVSSGRMTQYF
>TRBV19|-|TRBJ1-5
CASRRGAAGHRLGQYSNQPQHF
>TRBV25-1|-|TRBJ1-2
CASSGREGPGYTF
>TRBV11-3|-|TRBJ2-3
CASSVMGGGDTDTQYF
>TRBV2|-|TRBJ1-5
CASTGTPNQPQHF
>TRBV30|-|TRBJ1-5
CAWSQGRGQPQHF
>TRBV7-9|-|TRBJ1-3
CASSLGVSYTIYF
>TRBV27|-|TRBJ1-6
CASSADREDNSPLHF
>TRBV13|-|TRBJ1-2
CASSLASGQEGYTF
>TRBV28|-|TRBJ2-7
CASSNRDIVYEQYF
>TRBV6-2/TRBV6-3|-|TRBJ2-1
CASSRRTRNEQFF
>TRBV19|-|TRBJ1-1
CASSMGGGNTEAFF
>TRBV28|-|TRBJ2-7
CASSCLGQGCYEQYF
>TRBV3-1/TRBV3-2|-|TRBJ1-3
CASSPGRVGNTIYF
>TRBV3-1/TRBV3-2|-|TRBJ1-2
CASSDTGVHGYTF
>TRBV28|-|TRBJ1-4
CASSLQGSTNEKLFF
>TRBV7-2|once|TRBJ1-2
CASSRTRPESTYGYTF
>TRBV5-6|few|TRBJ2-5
CASSFQGVKTQYF
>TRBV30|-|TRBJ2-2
CAWSVNRGGELFF
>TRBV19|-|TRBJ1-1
CASRSLIGTEAFF